The 7 T cell receptor beta chains listed next were all sequenced from one sample in a study of T cells expressing NK-cell markers. TCRdb reworked the 5' RACE reads into one entry per CDR3 protein, no DNA. This sample's clone table lists about 440,000 distinct CDR3 sequences. The sequencing sample was made of blood T cells: a sorted CD56 or NKG2C T cell subset, CD4+ or CD8+ T cells, or bulk PBMC T cells (not recorded which). These receptors all stem from a woman aged 18-69 years in good health.

The chain has TRBV4-1 and TRBJ2-2; the D gene TCRdb calls, TRBD1, cannot be checked with no DNA. This CDR3 spans 18 amino acids. Per germline, CDR1 MGHRA and CDR2 YSYEKL. The CDR3 is CASSQARRGAANTGELFF.

The V gene is TRBV29-1, the J gene TRBJ2-2; TCRdb selects TRBD2, and the lack of DNA leaves this call unchecked. Germline V gene lookup returns CDR1 SQVTM and CDR2 ANQGSEA. The CDR3 is made up of 18 amino acids. The CDR3 loop is CSVGWVPLAGGNTGELFF.

The chain carries TRBV10-3 and TRBJ2-4; as DNA is missing, the TRBD2 call by TCRdb cannot be tested. Germline loops: CDR1 ENHRY, CDR2 SYGVKD. CDR3 length: 13 amino acids. The CDR3 here is CAMGPGLPLWEYF.

The J gene is TRBJ2-3, the V gene TRBV12-3 or TRBV12-4; lacking DNA, the TRBD2 call made by TCRdb goes unchecked. This CDR3 has 13 amino acids. The CDR3 loop is CASIQAGTDTQYF.

The chain combines TRBV4-2 with TRBJ2-7; TCRdb calls TRBD1, which cannot be checked without DNA. Germline CDR1 reads LGHNA; CDR2 reads YNFKEQ. This CDR3 has 13 amino acids. The CDR3 loop is CASSIPGTSEQYF.

The CDR3 loop is CASSAAHTKNIQYF. V and J are TRBV6-1 and TRBJ2-4. Germline assignment: CDR1 MNHNS and CDR2 SASEGT. CDR3 size: 14 residues.

This chain joins TRBV4-1 and TRBJ2-1; TCRdb's D call, TRBD2, is unchecked because there is no DNA. The CDR3 is 19 amino acids. CDR1 MGHRA and CDR2 YSYEKL come from the germline V gene. This CDR3 reads CASSQDRTVASGAYNEQFF.